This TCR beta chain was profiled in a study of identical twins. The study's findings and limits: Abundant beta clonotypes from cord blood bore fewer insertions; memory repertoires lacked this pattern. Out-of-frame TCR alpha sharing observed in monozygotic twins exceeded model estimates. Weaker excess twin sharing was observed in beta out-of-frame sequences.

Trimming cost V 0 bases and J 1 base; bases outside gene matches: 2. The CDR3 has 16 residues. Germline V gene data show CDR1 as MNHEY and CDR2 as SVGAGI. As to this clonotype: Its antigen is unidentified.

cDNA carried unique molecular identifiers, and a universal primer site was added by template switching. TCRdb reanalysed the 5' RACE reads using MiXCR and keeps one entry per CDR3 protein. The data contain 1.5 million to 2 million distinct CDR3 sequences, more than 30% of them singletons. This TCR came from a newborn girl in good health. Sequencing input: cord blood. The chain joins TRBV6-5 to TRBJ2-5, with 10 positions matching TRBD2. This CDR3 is CASSYSASGSQETQYF. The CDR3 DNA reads TGTGCCAGCAGTTACTCGGCTAGCGGGAGCCAAGAGACCCAGTACTTC.